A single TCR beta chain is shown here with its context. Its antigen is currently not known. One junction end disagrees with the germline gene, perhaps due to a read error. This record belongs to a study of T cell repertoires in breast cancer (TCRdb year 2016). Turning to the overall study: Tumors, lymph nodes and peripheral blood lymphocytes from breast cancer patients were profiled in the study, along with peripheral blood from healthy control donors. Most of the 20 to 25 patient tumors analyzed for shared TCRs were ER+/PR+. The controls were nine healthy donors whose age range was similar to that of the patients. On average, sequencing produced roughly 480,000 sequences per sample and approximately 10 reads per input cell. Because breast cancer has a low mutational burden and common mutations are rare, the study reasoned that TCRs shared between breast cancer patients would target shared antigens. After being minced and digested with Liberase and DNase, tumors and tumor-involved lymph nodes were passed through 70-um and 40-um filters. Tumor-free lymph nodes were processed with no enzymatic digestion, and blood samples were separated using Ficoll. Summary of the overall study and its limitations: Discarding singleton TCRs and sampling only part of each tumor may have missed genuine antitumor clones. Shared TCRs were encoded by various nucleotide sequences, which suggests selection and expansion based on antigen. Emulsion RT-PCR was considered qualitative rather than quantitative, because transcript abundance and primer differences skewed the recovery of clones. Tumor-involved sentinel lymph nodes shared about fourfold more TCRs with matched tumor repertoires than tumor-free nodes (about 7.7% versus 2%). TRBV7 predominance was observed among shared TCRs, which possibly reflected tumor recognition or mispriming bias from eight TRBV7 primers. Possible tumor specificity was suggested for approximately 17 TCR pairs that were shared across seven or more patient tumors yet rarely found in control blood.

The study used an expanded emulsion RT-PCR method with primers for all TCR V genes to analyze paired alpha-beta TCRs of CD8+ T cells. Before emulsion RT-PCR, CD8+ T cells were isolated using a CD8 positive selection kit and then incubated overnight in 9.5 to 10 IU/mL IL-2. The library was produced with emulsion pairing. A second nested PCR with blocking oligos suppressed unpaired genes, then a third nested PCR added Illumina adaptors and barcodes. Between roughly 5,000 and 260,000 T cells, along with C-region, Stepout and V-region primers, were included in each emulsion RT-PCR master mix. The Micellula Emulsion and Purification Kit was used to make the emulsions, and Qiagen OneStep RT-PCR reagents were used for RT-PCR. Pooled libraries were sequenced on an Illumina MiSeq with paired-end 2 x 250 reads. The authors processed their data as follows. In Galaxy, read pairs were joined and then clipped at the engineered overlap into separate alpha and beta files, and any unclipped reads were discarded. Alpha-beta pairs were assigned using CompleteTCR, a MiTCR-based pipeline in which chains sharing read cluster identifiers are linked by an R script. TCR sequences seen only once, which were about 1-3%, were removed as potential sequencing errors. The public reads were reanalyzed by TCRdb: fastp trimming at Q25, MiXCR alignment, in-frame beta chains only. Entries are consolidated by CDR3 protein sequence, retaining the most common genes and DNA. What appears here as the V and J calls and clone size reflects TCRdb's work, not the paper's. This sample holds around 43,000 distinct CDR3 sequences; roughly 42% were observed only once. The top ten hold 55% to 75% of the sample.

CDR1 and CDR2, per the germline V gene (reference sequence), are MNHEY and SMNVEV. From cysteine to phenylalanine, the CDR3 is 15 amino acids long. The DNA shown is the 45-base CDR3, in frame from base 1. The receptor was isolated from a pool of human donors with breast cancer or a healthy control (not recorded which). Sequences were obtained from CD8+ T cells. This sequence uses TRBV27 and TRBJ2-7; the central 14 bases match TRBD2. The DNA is TGTGCCAGCAGTTTACGGACTAGCGGGAGGCACGAGCAGCACTTC. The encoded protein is CASSLRTSGRHEQHF.